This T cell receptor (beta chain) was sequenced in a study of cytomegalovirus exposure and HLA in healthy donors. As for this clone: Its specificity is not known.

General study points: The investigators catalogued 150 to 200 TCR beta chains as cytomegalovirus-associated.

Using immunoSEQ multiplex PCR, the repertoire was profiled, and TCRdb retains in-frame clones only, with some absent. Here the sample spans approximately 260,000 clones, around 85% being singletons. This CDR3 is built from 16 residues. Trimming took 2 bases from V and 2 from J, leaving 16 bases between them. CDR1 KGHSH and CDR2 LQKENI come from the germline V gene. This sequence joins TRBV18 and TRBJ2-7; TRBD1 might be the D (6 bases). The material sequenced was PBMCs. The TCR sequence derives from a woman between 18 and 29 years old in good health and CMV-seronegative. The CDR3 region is CASSPVTTGHTYEQYF. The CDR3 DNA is TGTGCCAGCTCACCAGTTACAACAGGGCACACCTACGAGCAGTACTTC.